This is a list of T cell receptor beta chains from one sample in a study of T cells in Graves' hyperthyroidism and ophthalmopathy. A single record per CDR3 protein comes from TCRdb applying MiXCR to the multiplex PCR reads. The sample lists around 250,000 distinct CDR3 sequences, roughly 15% seen once, with approximately 12% in the top ten. Sequencing input: blood. These receptors came from a woman aged 40 to 50 with Graves' hyperthyroidism that later progressed to Graves' ophthalmopathy. Both conserved end residues are part of each CDR3. The D gene is left open where the match is weak. The listing skips clone size in some rows; elsewhere it reads once, few, many or a size class.

abundance: many
j_gene: TRBJ2-1
d_gene: TRBD2
v_gene: TRBV12-3/TRBV12-4
CDR3nt: TGTGCCAGCAGTCCCCGGACTAGCGTGGAGCAGTTCTTC
CDR3aa: CASSPRTSVEQFF

abundance: many
j_gene: TRBJ2-7
d_gene: TRBD1
v_gene: TRBV2
CDR3nt: TGTGCCAGCAGTGTCTCGGGGACAGAAGGTGCGCAGTACTTC
CDR3aa: CASSVSGTEGAQYF

abundance: many
j_gene: TRBJ2-3
d_gene: TRBD2
v_gene: TRBV3-1
CDR3nt: TGTGCCAGCAGCCGAAGACTAGCGGGCTTAGATACGCAGTATTTT
CDR3aa: CASSRRLAGLDTQYF

abundance: many
j_gene: TRBJ1-2
d_gene: -
v_gene: TRBV3-1
CDR3nt: TGTGCCAGCAGCGACCCCTCCTCTAGCTATGGCTACACCTTC
CDR3aa: CASSDPSSSYGYTF

abundance: few
j_gene: TRBJ2-3
d_gene: TRBD2
v_gene: TRBV6-1
CDR3nt: TGTGCCAGCAGTGCTGGGCTTCTAGCGGGAGTAGGAGATACGCAGTATTTT
CDR3aa: CASSAGLLAGVGDTQYF

abundance: -
j_gene: TRBJ2-3
d_gene: -
v_gene: TRBV11-1
CDR3nt: TGTGCCAGCAGCTTGGAGGGGGGCGGAGGGACGCAGTATTTT
CDR3aa: CASSLEGGGGTQYF

abundance: -
j_gene: TRBJ2-5
d_gene: -
v_gene: TRBV11-2
CDR3nt: TGTGCCAGCAGCTTAGGGCTCGGGCCTGGAGAGACCCAGTACTTC
CDR3aa: CASSLGLGPGETQYF

abundance: many
j_gene: TRBJ2-2
d_gene: TRBD1
v_gene: TRBV2
CDR3nt: TGTGCCAGCAGGCTACAAACAGGGGGCAGAGGGTACACCGGGGAGCTGTTTTTT
CDR3aa: CASRLQTGGRGYTGELFF

abundance: many
j_gene: TRBJ2-7
d_gene: -
v_gene: TRBV28
CDR3nt: TGTGCCAGCAGTTTACGGAGGGGGCCATTATCCTACGAGCAGTACTTC
CDR3aa: CASSLRRGPLSYEQYF

abundance: few
j_gene: TRBJ1-6
d_gene: -
v_gene: TRBV28
CDR3nt: TGTGCCAGCACCACAGAACAGGGCTATAATTCACCCCTCCACTTT
CDR3aa: CASTTEQGYNSPLHF

abundance: many
j_gene: TRBJ2-2
d_gene: TRBD2
v_gene: TRBV12-3/TRBV12-4
CDR3nt: TGTGCCAGCAGACCGATGATCACTAGCGGGAGGGGCAACCGGGCCGGGGAGCTGTTTTTT
CDR3aa: CASRPMITSGRGNRAGELFF

abundance: few
j_gene: TRBJ1-5
d_gene: -
v_gene: TRBV18
CDR3nt: TGTGCCAGCTCACCACTCACTAGCAATCAGCCCCAGCATTTT
CDR3aa: CASSPLTSNQPQHF

abundance: few
j_gene: TRBJ1-5
d_gene: -
v_gene: TRBV19
CDR3nt: TGTGCCACCTCCGTGGTAAGGACAGTTGGCAATCAGCCCCAGCATTTT
CDR3aa: CATSVVRTVGNQPQHF

abundance: many
j_gene: TRBJ2-1
d_gene: TRBD2
v_gene: TRBV14
CDR3nt: TGTGCCAGCAGCCAAGTAGCGGGACTTTCCTACAATGAGCAGTTCTTC
CDR3aa: CASSQVAGLSYNEQFF

abundance: many
j_gene: TRBJ2-1
d_gene: TRBD2
v_gene: TRBV27
CDR3nt: TGTGCCAGCAGACGTACTAGCGGGAGGGTAAGTTACAATGAGCAGTTCTTC
CDR3aa: CASRRTSGRVSYNEQFF

abundance: few
j_gene: TRBJ2-1
d_gene: TRBD2
v_gene: TRBV20-1
CDR3nt: TGCAGTGCTAGACGCGGGACTAGCTTGTACAATGAGCAGTTCTTC
CDR3aa: CSARRGTSLYNEQFF

abundance: -
j_gene: TRBJ2-1
d_gene: TRBD1
v_gene: TRBV12-3/TRBV12-4
CDR3nt: TGTGCCAGCAGTCCACCCGGGACAGCCTACAATGAGCAGTTCTTC
CDR3aa: CASSPPGTAYNEQFF

abundance: many
j_gene: TRBJ1-4
d_gene: -
v_gene: TRBV12-3/TRBV12-4
CDR3nt: TGTGCCAGCGGGAAAGGGGTCGTGGAAGAAAAACTGTTTTTT
CDR3aa: CASGKGVVEEKLFF

abundance: many
j_gene: TRBJ1-1
d_gene: -
v_gene: TRBV7-9
CDR3nt: TGTGCCAGCAGCTTCAGTAGCACTGAAGCTTTCTTT
CDR3aa: CASSFSSTEAFF

abundance: many
j_gene: TRBJ1-4
d_gene: -
v_gene: TRBV12-3/TRBV12-4
CDR3nt: TGTGCCAGCAGTTTAGCGGGGCCTAATGAAAAACTGTTTTTT
CDR3aa: CASSLAGPNEKLFF

abundance: many
j_gene: TRBJ1-2
d_gene: TRBD1
v_gene: TRBV7-2
CDR3nt: TGTGCCAGCAGCTTGAGGGGGCTCTATGGCTACACCTTC
CDR3aa: CASSLRGLYGYTF

abundance: many
j_gene: TRBJ1-6
d_gene: -
v_gene: TRBV7-2
CDR3nt: TGTGCCAGCAGCTTAAGCACAGGCCTGAATAATTCACCCCTCCACTTT
CDR3aa: CASSLSTGLNNSPLHF

abundance: -
j_gene: TRBJ2-1
d_gene: -
v_gene: TRBV4-1
CDR3nt: TGCGCCAGCAGCCAACCACTAGGCCCTTATACCTACAATGAGCAGTTCTTC
CDR3aa: CASSQPLGPYTYNEQFF

abundance: once
j_gene: TRBJ2-1
d_gene: -
v_gene: TRBV4-1
CDR3nt: TGCGCCAGCAGCCAAGGACAGCTGCAGTTCTTC
CDR3aa: CASSQGQLQFF